This T cell receptor (beta chain) was captured by sequencing in a study of cytomegalovirus exposure and HLA in healthy donors. General observations from the study: Information on immune exposure was restricted to one variable (CMV serostatus).

The CDR3 extends over 14 amino acids. CDR1 is MRHNA, CDR2 SNTAGT, per germline. V lost 6 bases and J 4 bases, leaving 15 bases between the germline ends. PCR employed 60 Vbeta and 13 Jbeta primers. The table came from immunoSEQ multiplex PCR; TCRdb's copy has only in-frame clones and leaves some out. The table records roughly 120,000 clones, more than 80% of them present only once. This clone occurred once. The antigen remains unidentified. The specimen sequenced was PBMCs. V usage is TRBV6-4 and J usage is TRBJ1-2; the D gene is possibly TRBD1 (5 bases). This TCR came from a man aged 35 to 55 in good health and CMV-seronegative. The CDR3 DNA reads TGTGCCAGCAGGGCAGGGCCACCTCTCTATGGCTACACCTTC. It encodes CASRAGPPLYGYTF.